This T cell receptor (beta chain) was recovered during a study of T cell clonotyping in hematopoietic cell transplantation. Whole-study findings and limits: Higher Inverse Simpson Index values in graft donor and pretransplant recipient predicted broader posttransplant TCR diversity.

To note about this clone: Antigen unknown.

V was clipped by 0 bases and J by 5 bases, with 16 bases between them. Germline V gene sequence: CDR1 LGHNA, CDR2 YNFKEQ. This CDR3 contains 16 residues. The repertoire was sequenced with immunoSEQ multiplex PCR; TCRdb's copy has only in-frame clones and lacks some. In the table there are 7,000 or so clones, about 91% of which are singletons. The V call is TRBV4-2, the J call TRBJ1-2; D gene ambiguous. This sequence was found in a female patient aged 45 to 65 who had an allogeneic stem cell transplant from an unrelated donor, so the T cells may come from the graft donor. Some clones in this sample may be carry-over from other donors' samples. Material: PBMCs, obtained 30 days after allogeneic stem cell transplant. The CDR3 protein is CASSQETMLGNYGYTF. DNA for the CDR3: TGTGCCAGCAGCCAAGAAACTATGCTGGGCAATTATGGCTACACCTTC.